The source of this TCR beta chain is a study of cytomegalovirus exposure and HLA in healthy donors (dated by TCRdb to the late 2010s). Some background on the complete study: In an earlier analysis of 587 of the donors, around 300 Gb of sequence data and 120 million or so unique TCR beta sequences from about 179 million T cells were reported. Across 300 to 400 genotyped donors of the cohort, an average of about 240,000 unique TCR beta nucleotide sequences per donor were sequenced, and around 19% of those sequences were non-productive. The genetic ancestry cluster associated with self-reported Caucasian donors included about four fifths of the 398 genotyped donors. Every repertoire in the discovery cohort had been generated on one and the same sequencing platform. Rather than using new phenotypic data, the later analysis identified candidate immune exposures from TCR beta sequences and from how often those sequences occurred across donors. Donor age, sex, ethnicity and CMV serostatus were compiled alongside the repertoire data. Roughly 5 DR-DQ haplotypes were handled as single units for association and clustering, since linkage in the cohort was strong. To decide whether each TCR beta V gene segment behaved as functional or pseudogenic, an earlier analysis of some 580 of the donors relied on high-throughput TCR beta sequencing. Typing coverage differed by locus: A, B, C, DRB1 and DQB1 were typed in about 629-630 donors, DQA1 in 500 to 550, DPA1 in 600 to 610, and DPB1 in 400 to 490. A later analysis re-analyzed previously published TCR beta repertoires from 500 to 700 donors and added high-resolution HLA genotyping to study TCR occurrence patterns. The study aimed to test whether signatures of past pathogen exposure could be identified by cataloging public T cell receptors. The T cell repertoires of about 700 subjects were profiled by immunosequencing and related to cytomegalovirus serostatus. HLA typing included class I and class II loci at four-digit resolution. The study combined high-throughput TCR immunosequencing, statistical association of individual TCRs with disease status, and machine learning to predict cytomegalovirus infection status. A later genetic analysis took genome-wide SNP genotypes for about three fifths of the 666 donors and used that subset as a discovery cohort. Along with the approximately 650-subject first cohort, a separate validation cohort of around 110 different subjects was used. An early release covering over 500 HLA-typed donors comprised 300 to 350 gigabases of sequencing data and tens of millions of unique TCR sequences.

The cohort consisted of 650 to 850 healthy bone marrow donors. At the time of sampling, every cohort member was nominally healthy, though immune exposures that went unrecorded were likely present. Of the approximately 700 cohort members, 289 had positive CMV serostatus and 350 to 450 had negative CMV serostatus, and CMV serostatus was not recorded for the donor. A peripheral blood sample was collected from each donor, and TCR beta sequencing was performed on peripheral blood mononuclear cells. The Qiagen DNeasy Blood Extraction Kit was used to extract genomic DNA from the blood cell samples. About this clone: The antigen it recognizes is unknown. One junction end disagrees with the germline gene, perhaps due to a read error.

Findings and caveats that apply to the study as a whole: Because counts were too low, around 18 rarely observed V segments, including chromosome 9 orphons, were left out of the earlier analysis of 587 of the donors. Most CMV-associated TCR beta chains appeared to be HLA-restricted in a later analysis, and the HLA associations seemed to be driven largely by CMV exposure. In a later analysis, HLA-associated TCR beta chains showed more clonal expansion and lower generation probabilities than non-associated chains that were equally common. According to the authors, the approach could potentially be generalized to other disease states and immunological phenotypes. An association between a missense DCLRE1C variant and V-gene and J-gene trimming of TCR beta chains was found in a later genetic analysis and replicated in an independent cohort. A further reported finding was that TCR beta sequences accurately predicted the HLA-A and HLA-B alleles for most subjects in the first cohort. Some IMGT-functional V segments, including TRBV6-2 and TRBV6-3, could not be told apart with the 87-base-pair reads, so those segments were excluded. A cluster of highly shared sequence variants was judged likely to be a technical artifact of the sequencing pipeline. A later analysis reported that several top co-occurrence clusters appeared linked to parvovirus B19, influenza, CMV and Epstein-Barr virus. According to a later genetic analysis, donors in an Asian-associated ancestry cluster had fewer N-insertions in productive TCRs than the approximately 670-donor mean. At a false discovery rate of 0.05, a later analysis linked around 15,000 TCR beta sequences to specific HLA alleles. Across donors, most TCR sequences were observed very rarely, whereas some public TCRs were present in many individuals. Assigning TCR associations to individual alleles was difficult when HLA alleles, especially DR and DQ, strongly co-occurred. The study listed 150 to 200 TCR beta chains as associated with cytomegalovirus. Sequencing depth was assumed to be roughly uniform across donors in the presence/absence analyses, though that assumption may not hold. For the cohort, immune exposure information was limited to CMV serostatus. Because some donors lacked HLA typing at each locus, the association tests relied only on the typed subset. Linkage disequilibrium might explain the correlated functional status among segregating V segments, but an unknown experimental factor could not be excluded. The cohort was sequenced for TCR beta chains only, and without alpha or paired-chain data the features that could be detected were limited. The classifier was reported to diagnose cytomegalovirus status with high specificity and sensitivity in both the original cohort and the validation cohort. In vitro tests confirmed that a few of the cytomegalovirus-associated TCR beta chains recognize cytomegalovirus antigens. Broadly in line with IMGT annotations, most TCR beta V segments showed up in productive rearrangements about 87% or about 30% of the time in an earlier analysis of 450 to 600 of the donors. In a later analysis, the rate of TCR association differed among HLA loci, with DRB1 alleles having the most associated TCRs and HLA-C alleles having the fewest.

From cysteine to phenylalanine, the CDR3 is 18 amino acids long. Only CDR3 DNA is held: 54 bases, read in frame from base 1. From a lookup of the germline V gene, CDR1 and CDR2 are SGHDN and FVKESK. Library preparation used the immunoSEQ multiplex PCR assay. For the multiplex PCR, a mixture combining 60 forward primers for TCR Vbeta segments and 13 reverse primers for TCR Jbeta segments was used. Amplification of the CDR3 region of rearranged TCR beta genes was performed with a multiplex PCR assay on genomic DNA. On the Illumina HiSeq System, the amplified TCR beta libraries were sequenced as 87-base-pair reads. Per the original workflow: In a later analysis, tens of millions of unique TCR beta chains were counted across the roughly 610 repertoires, and approximately 11 million of these chains were shared by at least two donors. A nearest-neighbor algorithm error-corrected the raw reads and collapsed the reads into unique sequences, merging closely related sequences to remove PCR and sequencing errors. CDR3 sequences were aligned to IMGT reference sequences to assign V, D and J gene segments. For a sequence to be retained, a match of at least six nucleotides was required to both a V gene segment and a J gene segment. Rearrangements were classified as productive when the CDR3 lacked stop codons and remained in frame with V and J, and all other rearrangements were classified as non-productive. Following IMGT convention, CDR3 was defined as the stretch from the second conserved V-encoded cysteine up to the conserved J-encoded phenylalanine. In an earlier analysis of roughly 610 of the donors, sequences lacking an unambiguous match to a single V gene segment were excluded. An earlier analysis of some 610 of the donors called V segments functional above 56.7% productive rearrangements and segregating when the between-donor standard deviation exceeded 5%. A statistical classification framework was developed to diagnose cytomegalovirus status using the catalog of TCR beta chain sequences. V and J gene assignment, in a later analysis, came from comparing TCR nucleotide sequences with IMGT/GENE-DB human TR gene sequences. The TCRdist pipeline was used in a later analysis to assign CDR3 sequences and most-parsimonious VDJ recombination scenarios. In a later analysis, each TCR beta chain was defined by its CDR3 amino acid sequence together with its V-gene family, and reads without a unique V-gene family were excluded. As a way to deal with suspected cross-contamination and a sequencing artifact, a later analysis dropped more than 500 nucleotide sequences that were highly shared and had low generation probability. In a later analysis, a clonal expansion index was calculated for each public chain from normalized within-repertoire ranks of inferred template counts. In a later analysis, generation probabilities were computed with a VDJ recombination model fitted to out-of-frame rearrangements, and the resulting probabilities were checked against IGoR. Hypergeometric tests were used in a later analysis to score TCR-TCR, TCR-HLA and TCR-CMV co-occurrence, with a repertoire-size bias correction applied to the TCR pairs. A later analysis estimated false discovery rates by permuting HLA or CMV assignments 20 times. In a later analysis, co-occurring TCRs were grouped using DBSCAN, with TCRdist sequence similarity added in when clustering inside HLA-allele-positive subsets. For co-occurrence clustering, repertoires with fewer than 30,000 or more than 120,000 public chains were excluded, along with roughly five repertoires with anomalous nucleotide sharing. Entries here come from immuneACCESS through TCRdb and include only in-frame sequences with V and J called. Some clones fail to appear in such tables; in the studies checked, an unresolved V gene covers under half of the shortfall, and the cause of the remainder is unknown. That table is the source of V, J and clone size, and D and trimming were worked out from the DNA. The sample table contains about 230,000 clones; only one count was recorded for over 75% of them. Together, the top ten hold 1% to 1.5% of the sample.

The source of this sequence is a human donor in good health. The sequenced sample consisted of PBMCs. The rearranged segments are TRBV14 and TRBJ2-7, with TRBD2 matching 9 junction bases. CDR3 loop: CASSQFRAAGGNSYGQYF. At the DNA level, the sequence is TGTGCCAGCAGCCAATTCCGCGCGGCGGGAGGGAACTCCTACGGGCAGTACTTC. Supplemented by the reference TRBV14 and TRBJ2-7 proteins around the CDR3, the complete variable domain is EAGVTQFPSHSVIEKGQTVTLRCDPISGHDNLYWYRRVMGKEIKFLLHFVKESKQDESGMPNNRFLAERTGGTYSTLKVQPAELEDSGVYFCASSQFRAAGGNSYGQYFGPGTRLTVT.